This T cell receptor (beta chain) came from a study of blood T cells in healthy people across ages. Trimming left V 3 bases short and J 2 bases short, with 2 bases between. The CDR3 sequence is 13 residues long. With a J-beta primer mix and a sample-barcoded 5' primer, a second PCR ran roughly 6 to 12 cycles. Each CDR3 protein is one row after TCRdb ran MiXCR on the 5' RACE reads. The table lists around 820,000 distinct CDR3 sequences, just under 25% of them singletons. This clonotype appeared many times. These data also featured in a second study, about T cells of mothers and their children. As reported in that work: Healthy Caucasian mothers, three in number, and their six children were the donors. At a rate of 1.5 ug per 15 ul, cDNA synthesis received all of the extracted RNA.

This receptor was identified in a boy between 5 and 17 years old in good health. Material: blood. J is TRBJ2-6 and V is TRBV12-3 or TRBV12-4; D not certain. CDR3 in DNA: TGTGCCAGCAGTTTTACTGGGGCCAACGTCCTGACTTTC. It is translated as CASSFTGANVLTF.